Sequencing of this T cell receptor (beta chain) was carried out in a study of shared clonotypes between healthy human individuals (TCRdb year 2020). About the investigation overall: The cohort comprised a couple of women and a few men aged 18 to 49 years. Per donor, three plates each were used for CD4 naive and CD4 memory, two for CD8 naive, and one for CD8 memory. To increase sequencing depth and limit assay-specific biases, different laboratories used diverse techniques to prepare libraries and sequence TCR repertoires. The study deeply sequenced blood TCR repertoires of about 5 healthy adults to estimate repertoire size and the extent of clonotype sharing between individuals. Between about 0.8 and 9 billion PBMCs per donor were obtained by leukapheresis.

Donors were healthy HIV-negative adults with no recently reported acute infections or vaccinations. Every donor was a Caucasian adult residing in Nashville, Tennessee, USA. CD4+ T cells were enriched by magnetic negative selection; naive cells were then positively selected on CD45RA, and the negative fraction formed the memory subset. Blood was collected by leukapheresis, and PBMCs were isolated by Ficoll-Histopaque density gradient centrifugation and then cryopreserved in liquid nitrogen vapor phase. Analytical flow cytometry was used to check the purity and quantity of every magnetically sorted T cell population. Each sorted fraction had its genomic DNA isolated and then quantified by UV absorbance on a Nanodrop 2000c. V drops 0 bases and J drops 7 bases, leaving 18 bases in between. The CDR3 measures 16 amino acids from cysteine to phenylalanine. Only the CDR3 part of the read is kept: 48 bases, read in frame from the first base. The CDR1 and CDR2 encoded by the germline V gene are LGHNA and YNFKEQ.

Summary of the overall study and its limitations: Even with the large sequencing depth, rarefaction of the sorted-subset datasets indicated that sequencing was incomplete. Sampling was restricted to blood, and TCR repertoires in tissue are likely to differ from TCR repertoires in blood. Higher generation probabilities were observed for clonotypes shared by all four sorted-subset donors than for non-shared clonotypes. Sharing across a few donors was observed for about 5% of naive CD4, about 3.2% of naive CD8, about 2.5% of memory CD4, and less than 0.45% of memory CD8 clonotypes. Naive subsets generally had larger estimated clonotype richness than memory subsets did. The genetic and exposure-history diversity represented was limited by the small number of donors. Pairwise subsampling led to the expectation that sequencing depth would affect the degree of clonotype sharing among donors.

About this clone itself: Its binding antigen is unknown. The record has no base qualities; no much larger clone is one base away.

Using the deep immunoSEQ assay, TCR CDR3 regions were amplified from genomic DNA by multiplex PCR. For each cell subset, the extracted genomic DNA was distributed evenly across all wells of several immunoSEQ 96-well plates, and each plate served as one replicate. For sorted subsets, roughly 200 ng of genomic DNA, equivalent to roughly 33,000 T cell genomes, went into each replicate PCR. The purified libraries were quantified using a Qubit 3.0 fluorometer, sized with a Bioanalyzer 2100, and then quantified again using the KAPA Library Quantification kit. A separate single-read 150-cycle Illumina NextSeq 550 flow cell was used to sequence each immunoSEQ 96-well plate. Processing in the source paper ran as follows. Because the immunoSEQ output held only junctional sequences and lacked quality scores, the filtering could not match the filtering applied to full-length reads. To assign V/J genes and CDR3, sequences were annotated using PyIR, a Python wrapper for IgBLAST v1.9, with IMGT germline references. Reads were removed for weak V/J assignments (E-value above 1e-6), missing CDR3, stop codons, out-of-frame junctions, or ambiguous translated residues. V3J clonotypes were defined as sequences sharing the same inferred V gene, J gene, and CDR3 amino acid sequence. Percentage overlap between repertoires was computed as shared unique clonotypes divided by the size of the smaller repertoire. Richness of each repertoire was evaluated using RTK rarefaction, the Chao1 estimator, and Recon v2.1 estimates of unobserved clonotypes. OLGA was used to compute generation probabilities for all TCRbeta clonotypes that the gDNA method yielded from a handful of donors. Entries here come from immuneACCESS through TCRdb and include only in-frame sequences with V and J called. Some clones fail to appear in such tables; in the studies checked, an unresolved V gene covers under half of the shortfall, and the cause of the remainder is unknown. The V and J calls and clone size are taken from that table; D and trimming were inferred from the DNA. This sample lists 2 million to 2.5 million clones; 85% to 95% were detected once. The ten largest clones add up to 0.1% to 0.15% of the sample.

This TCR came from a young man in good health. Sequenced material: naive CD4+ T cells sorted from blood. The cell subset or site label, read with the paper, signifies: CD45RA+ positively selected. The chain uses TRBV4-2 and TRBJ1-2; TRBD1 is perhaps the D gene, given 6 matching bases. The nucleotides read TGTGCCAGCAGCCAAGATTTTTACTCTCAAGGGGGTGGCTACACCTTC. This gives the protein CASSQDFYSQGGGYTF.